This T cell receptor (beta chain) appears in the sequencing data of a study of patients and donors after allogeneic stem cell transplantation. This clonotype came up a few times. TCRdb re-derived calls from the RT-PCR reads in MiXCR, one entry per CDR3 protein. The sample records 100,000 to 120,000 distinct CDR3 sequences, 35% being singletons. V lost 6 bases and J 3 bases, leaving 17 bases between the germline ends. Germline CDR1 and CDR2: DFQATT and SNEGSKA (reference sequence). This CDR3 is built from 14 residues. V is TRBV20-1 and J is TRBJ1-1; the D is unclear. Material for sequencing was blood, either unsorted or a sorted T cell fraction (not recorded which). The source of this sequence is a human donor who was either an allogeneic HSCT recipient or a stem cell or donor lymphocyte infusion donor (not recorded which). It is not recorded whose cells these are; they may come from a transplant donor. The CDR3 sequence: CSAQLRREDTEAFF. The CDR3 DNA follows: TGCAGTGCCCAACTTAGGAGGGAGGACACTGAAGCTTTCTTT.